The rows below give T cell receptor beta chains drawn from one sample of a study of T cells in Graves' hyperthyroidism and ophthalmopathy. TCRdb itself ran the multiplex PCR reads through MiXCR, one entry per CDR3 protein. Among about 570,000 distinct CDR3 sequences listed, 46% were seen once. Specimen: peripheral blood or thyroid tissue (not recorded which). The receptor set was obtained from an adult woman with Graves' disease, either hyperthyroidism or ophthalmopathy (not recorded which). The CDR3 runs from the conserved cysteine through the conserved F or W. A D gene is named only where the DNA matches it firmly. Some rows mark clone size as missing; the rest say once, few, many or name a class of expanded clone.

>TRBV12-3/TRBV12-4|TRBJ2-7|NA|TRBD1
CASSWGQDSYEQYF
TGTGCCAGCAGTTGGGGACAGGATTCCTACGAGCAGTACTTC
>TRBV10-1|TRBJ2-7|many|NA
CASSESAGAGKYF
TGCGCCAGCAGTGAATCCGCAGGGGCCGGGAAGTACTTC
>TRBV28|TRBJ1-6|few|NA
CASSLLGQGRSPLHF
TGTGCCAGCAGTTTATTAGGGCAGGGGCGTTCACCCCTCCACTTT
>TRBV7-9|TRBJ2-2|once|NA
CASSPDSRSYELFF
TGTGCCAGCAGTCCTGACAGTCGATCCTACGAGCTGTTTTTT
>TRBV19|TRBJ1-1|many|TRBD1
CASRDRNRHTEAFF
TGTGCCAGTAGGGACAGGAATAGGCACACTGAAGCTTTCTTT
>TRBV29-1|TRBJ2-5|few|TRBD1
CSVQGQGRETQYF
TGCAGCGTTCAGGGACAGGGGAGAGAGACCCAGTACTTC
>TRBV6-6|TRBJ1-4|many|NA
CASRWDLDEKLFF
TGTGCCAGCAGATGGGACCTTGATGAAAAACTGTTTTTT
>TRBV10-3|TRBJ2-5|NA|NA
CAIMAGMMETQYF
TGTGCCATCATGGCGGGGATGATGGAGACCCAGTACTTC
>TRBV5-1|TRBJ2-7|many|NA
CASSPKRASSYEQYF
TGCGCCAGCAGCCCAAAGCGGGCAAGCTCCTACGAGCAGTACTTC
>TRBV7-2|TRBJ2-7|NA|NA
CASSAQPDSREQYF
TGTGCCAGCAGCGCCCAGCCAGACTCGCGAGAGCAGTACTTC
>TRBV20-1|TRBJ1-5|NA|NA
CSAQIRRVGETQHF
TGCAGTGCTCAAATCCGGAGGGTTGGGGAGACCCAGCATTTT
>TRBV20-1|TRBJ2-1|NA|NA
CSASARRNEQFF
TGCAGTGCTAGCGCCCGGAGGAATGAGCAGTTCTTC
>TRBV11-3|TRBJ2-7|few|NA
CASSESAGGYEQYF
TGCGCCAGCAGTGAGTCCGCCGGGGGCTACGAGCAGTACTTC
>TRBV19|TRBJ1-2|NA|TRBD1
CASSPEGQGLLYGYTF
TGTGCCAGTAGTCCGGAGGGACAGGGGCTCCTCTATGGCTACACCTTC
>TRBV29-1|TRBJ2-5|once|TRBD2
CSVVGGPETQYF
TGCAGCGTTGTGGGAGGGCCAGAGACCCAGTACTTC
>TRBV6-1|TRBJ2-7|few|TRBD2
CASRPAGVSYEQYF
TGTGCCAGCAGGCCAGCGGGAGTCTCCTACGAGCAGTACTTC
>TRBV5-1|TRBJ1-4|NA|NA
CASSLLSQAARSAATNEKLFF
TGCGCCAGCAGCTTGTTAAGCCAAGCGGCCAGGTCAGCAGCAACTAATGAAAAACTGTTTTTT
>TRBV29-1|TRBJ2-5|NA|NA
CSVQSRGRETQYF
TGCAGCGTCCAATCACGGGGGAGGGAGACCCAGTACTTC
>TRBV24-1|TRBJ2-1|NA|TRBD2
CATSDPRLAGNEQFF
TGTGCCACCAGTGATCCTCGACTAGCGGGCAATGAGCAGTTCTTC
>TRBV11-3|TRBJ1-3|few|NA
CASSSTIYF
TGTGCCAGCAGCTCCACCATATATTTT
>TRBV20-1|TRBJ2-5|NA|NA
CSAGVRIQETQYF
TGCAGTGCTGGGGTACGGATCCAAGAGACCCAGTACTTC
>TRBV9|TRBJ2-7|NA|NA
CASSVRDTVYEQYF
TGTGCCAGCAGCGTCCGGGACACAGTCTACGAGCAGTACTTC
>TRBV27|TRBJ1-1|many|NA
CASSDLAANTEAFF
TGTGCCAGCAGCGATTTGGCAGCGAACACTGAAGCTTTCTTT
>TRBV5-1|TRBJ1-1|NA|NA
CASSSDERGYTEAFF
TGTGCCAGCAGCTCCGATGAGCGGGGATACACTGAAGCTTTCTTT
>TRBV25-1|TRBJ2-7|NA|TRBD1
CASGGQGGHEQYF
TGTGCCAGCGGAGGACAGGGGGGGCACGAGCAGTACTTC